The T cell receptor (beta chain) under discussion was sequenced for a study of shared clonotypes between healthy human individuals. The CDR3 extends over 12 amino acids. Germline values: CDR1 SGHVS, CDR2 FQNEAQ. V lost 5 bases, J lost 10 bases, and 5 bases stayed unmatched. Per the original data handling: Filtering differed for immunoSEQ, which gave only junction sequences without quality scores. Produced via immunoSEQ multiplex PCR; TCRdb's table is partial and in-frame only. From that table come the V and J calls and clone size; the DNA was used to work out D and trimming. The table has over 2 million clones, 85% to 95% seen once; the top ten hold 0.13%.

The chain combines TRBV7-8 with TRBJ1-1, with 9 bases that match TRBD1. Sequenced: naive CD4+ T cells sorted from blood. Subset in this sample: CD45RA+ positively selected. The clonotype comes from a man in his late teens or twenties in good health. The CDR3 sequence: CASSPGTGLAFF. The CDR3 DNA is TGTGCCAGCAGCCCAGGGACAGGGTTAGCTTTCTTT.